This TCR beta chain was found in a study of Ad26.COV2.S vaccination and SARS-CoV-2 variants. On this clone: What it binds is unknown.

Study-level results: The study found similar non-spike TCR breadth in vaccine and placebo recipients. People given the vaccine had a wider spike-specific TCR breadth than placebo recipients did. Considerable breadth of spike-specific CD8+ and CD4+ T cell responses has reportedly been documented following vaccination.

Method: immunoSEQ multiplex PCR; TCRdb's copy keeps in-frame clones and lacks some. The profile covers some 190,000 clones, with roughly nine tenths appearing a single time and 4.5% to 7.5% taken by the ten largest. Germline V gene data show CDR1 as SEHNR and CDR2 as FQNEAQ (reference sequence). CDR3 length: 16 residues. Between the trimmed V and J ends, which lost 5 bases and 2 bases, there was a span of 17 bases. The chain couples TRBV7-9 to TRBJ2-3; tentatively, D is TRBD1 (6 bases). The sample in question was peripheral blood, obtained after recovery from COVID-19. The TCR sequence derives from a human donor who had recovered from COVID-19. The DNA for the CDR3 is TGTGCCAGCAGCCAACGGGACATTCGTTACACAGATACGCAGTATTTT. Translation gives CASSQRDIRYTDTQYF.